The rows below give T cell receptor beta chains drawn from one sample of a study of cytomegalovirus exposure and HLA in healthy donors. Here immunoSEQ multiplex PCR was the method, and the copy in TCRdb shows in-frame clones only, minus some. The sample shows some 50,000 clones, more than 80% of them seen only once. The sequenced sample consisted of PBMCs. Receptors were obtained from a woman under 30 in good health and CMV-seronegative. Both conserved end residues are part of each CDR3. The D gene is left open where the match is weak. The size field is filled for only some rows; it gives once, few, many or a size class.

-	TRBV5-1	TRBJ1-4	TRBD1	CASSLGWGRGLTNEKLFF	TGCGCCAGCAGCTTGGGCTGGGGCAGGGGGCTTACTAATGAAAAACTGTTTTTT
once	TRBV6-5	TRBJ1-5	TRBD1	CASRPTGGNQPQHF	TGTGCCAGCAGACCGACAGGGGGCAATCAGCCCCAGCATTTT
-	TRBV10-3	TRBJ1-1	TRBD1	CAISESRAGGTEAFF	TGTGCCATCAGTGAGTCGAGAGCAGGGGGCACTGAAGCTTTCTTT
-	TRBV5-4	TRBJ1-4	TRBD1	CASSFDLGGGYGKLFF	TGTGCCAGCAGCTTCGACTTAGGGGGCGGGTATGGAAAACTGTTTTTT
-	TRBV27	TRBJ1-5	-	CASGFGGSNQPQHF	TGTGCCAGCGGATTCGGGGGTAGCAATCAGCCCCAGCATTTT
-	TRBV7-9	TRBJ2-1	TRBD2	CASSTPRGGTDEQFF	TGTGCCAGCAGCACCCCGCGGGGGGGCACCGATGAGCAGTTCTTC
-	TRBV10-1	TRBJ2-1	-	CASSLDGLHNEQFF	TGCGCCAGCAGCCTAGACGGACTCCACAATGAGCAGTTCTTC
-	TRBV10-1	TRBJ1-3	-	CASRQGSGNTIYF	TGCGCCAGCAGACAGGGCTCTGGAAACACCATATATTTT
-	TRBV15	TRBJ2-5	TRBD1	CATSFRDREETQYF	TGTGCCACCAGCTTCCGGGACAGGGAAGAGACCCAGTACTTC
-	TRBV27	TRBJ1-2	TRBD1	CASSLRRGLGGYTF	TGTGCCAGCAGTTTACGCAGGGGGCTGGGAGGCTACACCTTC
once	TRBV18	TRBJ2-4	-	CASSPTPGLGETGLAKNIQYF	TGTGCCAGCTCACCGACTCCGGGACTAGGGGAGACAGGGCTAGCCAAAAACATTCAGTACTTC
-	TRBV4-2	TRBJ2-7	-	CASSQDQTGSDPKDEQYF	TGTGCCAGCAGCCAAGACCAGACTGGGTCGGATCCAAAGGACGAGCAGTACTTC
few	TRBV2	TRBJ2-7	-	CASSLQGYEQYF	TGTGCCAGCAGCTTACAGGGCTACGAGCAGTACTTC
-	TRBV2	TRBJ1-5	-	CASSEFGGVQPQHF	TGTGCCAGCAGTGAATTCGGGGGTGTTCAGCCCCAGCATTTT
-	TRBV10-3	TRBJ2-2	-	CAISEETGDYTGELFF	TGTGCCATCAGTGAGGAGACTGGGGACTACACCGGGGAGCTGTTTTTT
-	TRBV28	TRBJ2-3	-	CASSGSASDTQYF	TGTGCCAGCAGCGGGAGCGCCTCAGATACGCAGTATTTT
-	TRBV9	TRBJ2-1	TRBD2	CASSAASGPSYNEQFF	TGTGCCAGCAGCGCCGCTAGCGGCCCTTCCTACAATGAGCAGTTCTTC
-	TRBV2	TRBJ1-3	-	CASSGGTISGNTIYF	TGTGCCAGCAGTGGGGGGACAATCTCTGGAAACACCATATATTTT
-	TRBV5-4	TRBJ1-6	TRBD1	CASRNQGDNSPLHF	TGTGCCAGCAGAAACCAGGGGGATAATTCACCCCTCCACTTT
-	TRBV19	TRBJ2-5	TRBD1	CASSSDRAGETQYF	TGTGCCAGTAGTAGTGACAGGGCTGGGGAGACCCAGTACTTC
-	TRBV5-6	TRBJ1-2	-	CASSRGYYGYTF	TGTGCCAGCAGCCGAGGCTATTATGGCTACACCTTC
-	TRBV6-5	TRBJ1-2	-	CASSPQQGPYGYTF	TGTGCCAGCAGCCCCCAACAGGGACCCTATGGCTACACCTTC
-	TRBV2	TRBJ2-1	-	CASSEFERGNEQFF	TGTGCCAGCAGTGAATTTGAACGGGGAAATGAGCAGTTCTTC
-	TRBV5-1	TRBJ2-7	-	CATNLGRFYEQYF	TGCGCCACCAATCTTGGCAGATTCTACGAGCAGTACTTC
-	TRBV4-2	TRBJ2-3	TRBD2	CASSQVAGGVGDTQYF	TGTGCCAGCAGCCAAGTGGCGGGGGGAGTAGGAGATACGCAGTATTTT
-	TRBV19	TRBJ1-1	TRBD1	CASTHLQGASAFF	TGTGCCAGTACCCATCTTCAGGGGGCCTCGGCTTTCTTT
-	TRBV5-1	TRBJ2-2	-	CASSPRTRILEAGELFF	TGCGCCAGCAGCCCCCGGACGAGGATTCTGGAGGCCGGGGAGCTGTTTTTT
-	TRBV30	TRBJ2-6	TRBD1	CAWSGDRSGANVLTF	TGTGCCTGGAGTGGGGACAGGTCTGGGGCCAACGTCCTGACTTTC
-	TRBV18	TRBJ2-2	-	CASSPTSGGSGELFF	TGTGCCAGCTCACCCACGTCCGGTGGTTCCGGGGAGCTGTTTTTT
-	TRBV2	TRBJ1-2	TRBD1	CASRADRAYGYTF	TGTGCCAGCAGGGCTGACAGGGCCTATGGCTACACCTTC
-	TRBV9	TRBJ1-1	-	CASSVMGGMNTEAFF	TGTGCCAGCAGCGTGATGGGAGGAATGAACACTGAAGCTTTCTTT
-	TRBV7-9	TRBJ2-7	TRBD1	CASSFSDRGNEQYF	TGTGCCAGCAGCTTCTCAGACAGGGGGAATGAGCAGTACTTC
-	TRBV5-1	TRBJ1-6	TRBD1	CASSLEGADSPLHF	TGCGCCAGCAGCTTGGAGGGGGCAGATTCACCCCTCCACTTT
-	TRBV19	TRBJ2-1	-	CASSIEARVAEQFF	TGTGCCAGTAGTATAGAGGCCAGGGTGGCTGAGCAGTTCTTC
-	TRBV2	TRBJ2-2	TRBD1	CASSRDSYTGELFF	TGTGCCAGCAGTCGGGACAGTTACACCGGGGAGCTGTTTTTT
few	TRBV27	TRBJ1-2	-	CASTYSTGGAAAGGYTF	TGTGCCAGCACCTATTCCACCGGGGGTGCGGCCGCGGGTGGCTACACCTTC
-	TRBV7-2	TRBJ2-1	TRBD2	CASSPGTSGAPTSYNEQFF	TGTGCCAGCAGCCCCGGGACTAGCGGGGCTCCCACTTCCTACAATGAGCAGTTCTTC
-	TRBV18	TRBJ2-1	-	CASFEQWVYNEQFF	TGTGCCAGCTTTGAACAGTGGGTATACAATGAGCAGTTCTTC
-	TRBV18	TRBJ2-7	-	CASSPIQGSHEQYF	TGTGCCAGCTCACCAATACAGGGTTCCCACGAGCAGTACTTC
few	TRBV30	TRBJ1-2	TRBD1	CAWSRWTGASTTYGYTF	TGTGCCTGGAGCAGGTGGACAGGGGCCTCTACGACCTATGGCTACACCTTC
-	TRBV5-6	TRBJ2-1	-	CASSLRASIGQGNEQFF	TGTGCCAGCAGCTTGAGGGCGTCCATAGGGCAGGGGAATGAGCAGTTCTTC
medium-sized	TRBV18	TRBJ2-4	TRBD1	CASSPLGQGGNIQYF	TGTGCCAGCTCACCCCTTGGACAGGGAGGAAACATTCAGTACTTC
-	TRBV18	TRBJ1-1	-	CASSPPNGILNTEAFF	TGTGCCAGCTCACCACCGAACGGGATCTTGAACACTGAAGCTTTCTTT
-	TRBV28	TRBJ2-7	TRBD2	CASSPGGDTREQYF	TGTGCCAGCAGCCCTGGGGGGGATACGCGCGAGCAGTACTTC
-	TRBV5-5	TRBJ2-5	TRBD1	CASSPWDRQETQYF	TGTGCCAGCAGCCCCTGGGACAGGCAAGAGACCCAGTACTTC